The present T cell receptor beta chain was sequenced within a study of blood T cell repertoires in COVID-19. Deletions cut 3 bases from V and 8 bases from J, with 5 bases between. The CDR3 has 12 residues. The germline V gene encodes CDR1 SGHAT and CDR2 FQNNGV. The assay was immunoSEQ multiplex PCR, and TCRdb's table has in-frame clones only and misses some. The table includes hundreds of thousands of clones, roughly 89% detected once. The TCR comes from a woman in her forties who had recovered from COVID-19. Source material: PBMCs or T cells enriched from blood (not recorded which). V is TRBV11-2 and J is TRBJ1-6; unclear D gene. The chain's CDR3 is CASSLRDSPLHF. The CDR3 bases are TGTGCCAGCAGCTTGCGGGATTCACCCCTCCACTTT.